The 12 T cell receptor beta chains given below trace back to one sample, sequenced in a study of blood T cell repertoires in COVID-19. Profiling relied on immunoSEQ multiplex PCR, and the TCRdb table lists in-frame clones only, not all of them. The sample lists hundreds of thousands of clones, around 87% occurring once. What was sequenced was PBMCs or T cells enriched from blood (not recorded which). Receptors were obtained from a woman between 50 and 59 years old who had recovered from COVID-19.

CDR3 sequence reads: CASRYLAGAEGTQYF. As DNA, the CDR3 is TGTGCCAGCAGATATCTAGCGGGAGCCGAAGGGACCCAGTACTTC. V and J are TRBV6-5 and TRBJ2-5; 10 positions agree with TRBD2. The CDR3 runs to 15 residues. The V segment lost 6 bases and the J segment 7 bases; nucleotides outside the gene matches: 11. The germline gives CDR1 MNHEY, CDR2 SVGAGI.

The genes are TRBV19 and TRBJ2-1; D perhaps matches TRBD2 (5 bases). The CDR3 is 16 residues long. Germline CDR1 reads LNHDA; CDR2 reads SQIVND (reference sequence). Between the trimmed V and J ends, which lost 1 base and 0 bases, there was a span of 10 bases. The CDR3 DNA is TGTGCCAGTAGTATAGCGGGGAGCCTCTCCTACAATGAGCAGTTCTTC. Amino acids: CASSIAGSLSYNEQFF.

V gene TRBV5-6 combines with J gene TRBJ1-4; 8 nucleotides align to TRBD1. Losses at the gene ends were 0 bases for V and 8 bases for J; bases not matched to a gene: 3. In germline, CDR1 is SGHDT, CDR2 YYEEEE. CDR3 length: 14 amino acids. The CDR3 DNA reads TGTGCCAGCAGCTTGGGGACAGGGAGCGAAAAACTGTTTTTT. Its translation: CASSLGTGSEKLFF.

This sequence joins TRBV5-1 and TRBJ2-5, with 7 positions matching TRBD1. Germline values: CDR1 SGHRS, CDR2 YFSETQ. This CDR3 region has 16 residues. V lost 5 bases to trimming and J lost 2 bases; unmatched junction nucleotides: 12. The CDR3 bases are TGCGCCAGCAGTATGGGACAGATTATCATTCAAGAGACCCAGTACTTC. Residues: CASSMGQIIIQETQYF.

The rearrangement uses TRBV27 and TRBJ1-2; D might be TRBD1 (6 bases). The germline V gene has CDR1 MNHEY and CDR2 SMNVEV (reference sequence). Between the trimmed V and J ends, which lost 6 bases and 2 bases, there was a span of 19 bases. The CDR3 is made up of 16 amino acids. CDR3 sequence reads: CASRSPDTGQNYGYTF. As DNA, the CDR3 is TGTGCCAGCAGAAGCCCTGATACAGGGCAGAACTATGGCTACACCTTC.

The chain has TRBV9 and TRBJ2-3; the D gene is possibly TRBD1 (6 bases). The CDR3 extends over 16 amino acids. Germline V CDR1 and CDR2: SGDLS, YYNGEE. V was cut by 5 bases and J by 2 bases, with 18 bases left in between. The CDR3 nucleotides are TGTGCCAGCAGTGCAGGGGCGAGCCGAACCACAGATACGCAGTATTTT. Amino acid sequence: CASSAGASRTTDTQYF. Full variable domain (outside the CDR3, taken from reference TRBV9 and TRBJ2-3): DSGVTQTPKHLITATGQRVTLRCSPRSGDLSVYWYQQSLDQGLQFLIQYYNGEERAKGNILERFSAQQFPDLHSELNLSSLELGDSALYFCASSAGASRTTDTQYFGPGTRLTVL.

V gene TRBV14 combines with J gene TRBJ2-1; 14 nucleotides line up with TRBD2. The V gene's germline CDR1 is SGHDN and CDR2 FVKESK. The length of the CDR3 is 19 residues. The ends lost 1 base at V and 3 bases at J; junction bases unmatched: 8. In DNA form, the CDR3 reads TGTGCCAGCAGCCAAGTCCGACTAGCGGGAGGGCGTATCTACAATGAGCAGTTCTTC. Translation gives CASSQVRLAGGRIYNEQFF. Full variable domain (missing parts from reference TRBV14 and TRBJ2-1): EAGVTQFPSHSVIEKGQTVTLRCDPISGHDNLYWYRRVMGKEIKFLLHFVKESKQDESGMPNNRFLAERTGGTYSTLKVQPAELEDSGVYFCASSQVRLAGGRIYNEQFFGPGTRLTVL.

The rearrangement joins TRBV6-5 to TRBJ1-3, with D hard to call. V was clipped by 5 bases and J by 0 bases, with 11 bases between them. Germline lookup yields CDR1 MNHEY and CDR2 SVGAGI. The CDR3 has 15 residues. The CDR3 here is CASSPEFISGNTIYF. The CDR3 nucleotides read TGTGCCAGCAGTCCCGAGTTTATCTCTGGAAACACCATATATTTT.

The chain combines TRBV5-5 with TRBJ1-1; 9 bases agree with TRBD1. The germline V gene encodes CDR1 SGHKS and CDR2 YYEKEE (reference sequence). This CDR3 is 17 amino acids long. With 4 bases clipped from V and 0 bases from J, the junction kept 10 bases outside the gene matches. CDR3 in amino acids: CASSRGQGNPMNTEAFF. CDR3 nucleotides: TGTGCCAGCAGCCGGGGACAGGGAAACCCCATGAACACTGAAGCTTTCTTT.

This chain joins TRBV7-9 and TRBJ1-1, with D possibly matching TRBD1 (6 bases). Per germline, CDR1 SEHNR and CDR2 FQNEAQ (reference sequence). The CDR3 has 14 amino acids. Trimming pared 8 bases from V and 1 base from J, leaving 14 bases between. The CDR3 loop reads CASFRDTKNTEAFF. The CDR3 nucleotides read TGTGCCAGCTTCCGGGACACAAAGAACACTGAAGCTTTCTTT.

This chain connects TRBV19 to TRBJ2-1; a possible D gene is TRBD2 (7 bases). The V and J ends lost 7 bases and 0 bases respectively, with 28 bases between them. This CDR3 comprises 20 residues. The V gene's germline CDR1 is LNHDA and CDR2 SQIVND (reference sequence). CDR3 sequence: CASMGGTDRTPSSSYNEQFF. The CDR3 DNA reads as TGTGCCAGTATGGGGGGGACGGACAGAACCCCTTCGAGCTCCTACAATGAGCAGTTCTTC.

J is TRBJ2-5 and V is TRBV15; TRBD1 is a possible D gene (6 bases). Germline V CDR1 and CDR2: LNHNV, YYDKDF (reference sequence). The CDR3 extends over 13 amino acids. With 7 bases removed from V and 1 base from J, the gap between germline ends came to 10 bases. CDR3 sequence reads: CATTRGGQETQYF. The CDR3 nucleotides read TGTGCCACCACCCGAGGGGGCCAAGAGACCCAGTACTTC.